One T cell receptor (beta chain) is described in this entry. The antigen remains undetermined. This sample is drawn from a study of CXCR3-negative and CXCR3-positive naive CD8 T cells. TRB cDNA libraries were made by UMI-labeled 5' RACE. TCRdb reanalyzed the 5' RACE reads, giving one entry per CDR3 protein sequence and no DNA. The sample data list approximately 98,000 distinct CDR3 sequences. Findings and limits, study-wide: Both naive subsets carried similar amounts of surface CD5, so TCR strength was inferred from TRB CDR3 properties. CXCR3-expressing naive cells carried TRB CDR3s more hydrophobic than those of CXCR3-negative naive cells.

The clonotype was recovered from a human donor in good health. Some clones in this sample may be carry-over from other donors' samples. The sequenced sample consisted of naive CXCR3+ CD8+ T cells from blood. The subset: CD45RO-CCR7+CD27+CD95- naive CD8+ T cells expressing CXCR3 (TNR3+).

The CDR3 is CSARDKGLAESYEQYF. The rearrangement links TRBV20-1 to TRBJ2-7; there is no DNA to check the TCRdb D call of TRBD2. There are 16 residues in the CDR3. Germline CDR1 DFQATT, CDR2 SNEGSKA (reference sequence).